Presented here are 8 T cell receptor beta chains from one specimen sequenced in a study of cytotoxic CD8 clonotypes in ibrutinib-treated CLL. Here immunoSEQ multiplex PCR was the method, and the copy in TCRdb shows in-frame clones only, minus some. The sample holds roughly 220,000 clones, roughly three quarters seen once. The input for sequencing was PBMCs, taken after 12 months of ibrutinib treatment. The receptors were gathered from a human donor with chronic lymphocytic leukemia.

The chain couples TRBV18 to TRBJ1-2; D is undetermined. Germline CDR1 and CDR2: KGHSH and LQKENI. The CDR3 consists of 17 residues. Trimming left V 0 bases short and J 8 bases short, with 22 bases between. The CDR3 DNA sequence: TGTGCCAGCTCACCACCGATATCGGTAGACCGATTGTGGGGCTACACCTTC. It specifies CASSPPISVDRLWGYTF.

V is TRBV10-1 and J is TRBJ2-7, with 9 positions matching TRBD2. Trimming removed 2 bases from V and 3 bases from J; junction bases left unmatched: 5. CDR1 and CDR2 from the germline V gene are WNHNN and SYGVQD (reference sequence). The CDR3 runs to 15 residues. The CDR3 spells CASSESTSGYYEQYF. CDR3 bases: TGCGCCAGCAGTGAGAGCACTAGCGGGTACTACGAGCAGTACTTC.

The J gene is TRBJ2-6, the V gene TRBV2, with D possibly being TRBD1 (5 bases). The CDR3 is 17 residues long. CDR1 SNHLY and CDR2 FYNNEI come from the germline V gene. V was pared by 5 bases and J by 0 bases, with 14 bases between. CDR3 loop: CASSNVPQGSGANVLTF. The CDR3, as DNA: TGTGCCAGCAGTAATGTCCCCCAGGGCTCTGGGGCCAACGTCCTGACTTTC.

The rearrangement uses TRBV7-9 and TRBJ2-2; 9 bases agree with TRBD2. This CDR3 is 15 amino acids long. Germline trimming cut 3 bases from V and 4 bases from J; bases unmatched to any gene: 3. Looked up from germline, CDR1 is SEHNR and CDR2 is FQNEAQ (reference sequence). The CDR3 is CASSFLSGGTGELFF. The CDR3 coding sequence is TGTGCCAGCAGCTTCCTTAGCGGGGGCACCGGGGAGCTGTTTTTT.

The chain is built from TRBV15 and TRBJ2-1, with 14 bases lining up with TRBD2. The length of the CDR3 is 24 residues. The V segment lost 0 bases and the J segment 4 bases; nucleotides outside the gene matches: 23. From germline, CDR1 is LNHNV and CDR2 YYDKDF (reference sequence). CDR3 residues: CATSREATGILTSGGVVPYNEQFF. DNA of the CDR3: TGTGCCACCAGCAGAGAAGCGACAGGGATCTTGACTAGCGGGGGGGTGGTTCCATACAATGAGCAGTTCTTC.

The rearrangement uses TRBV18 and TRBJ1-5; possibly TRBD1 for D (6 bases). The V end was cut by 3 bases, the J end by 4 bases, with 19 bases between. The CDR3 loop spans 17 amino acids. CDR1 KGHSH and CDR2 LQKENI come from the germline V gene. The CDR3 coding sequence is TGTGCCAGCTCACCTCCCGGGACATGGGGAGAGAATCAGCCCCAGCATTTT. Its protein product is CASSPPGTWGENQPQHF. The variable domain in full, with the rest retrieved from reference TRBV18 and TRBJ1-5, is NAGVMQNPRHLVRRRGQEARLRCSPMKGHSHVYWYRQLPEEGLKFMVYLQKENIIDESGMPKERFSAEFPKEGPSILRIQQVVRGDSAAYFCASSPPGTWGENQPQHFGDGTRLSIL.

Comment on this clone: A read error may explain this, as a much larger clone is one base away. The chain recombines TRBV9 with TRBJ2-1; unclear D gene. The CDR3 length is 11 residues. Deletions cut 4 bases from V and 4 bases from J, with 3 bases between. Germline V gene data show CDR1 as SGDLS and CDR2 as YYNGEE. CDR3 protein: CASSPYNEQFF. As DNA, the CDR3 is TGTGCCAGCAGCCCTTACAATGAGCAGTTCTTC.

The chain is built from TRBV7-6 and TRBJ2-3; TRBD2 aligns across 10 bases. V dropped 5 bases and J dropped 5; count of bases not matched to a gene: 4. The germline gives CDR1 SGHVS, CDR2 FNYEAQ. The CDR3 contains 14 residues. The CDR3 DNA reads TGTGCCAGCAGCCGGACTAGCGGAAGAGATACGCAGTATTTT. Its translation: CASSRTSGRDTQYF. Variable domain in full (rest from reference TRBV7-6 and TRBJ2-3): GAGVSQSPRYKVTKRGQDVALRCDPISGHVSLYWYRQALGQGPEFLTYFNYEAQQDKSGLPNDRFSAERPEGSISTLTIQRTEQRDSAMYRCASSRTSGRDTQYFGPGTRLTVL.